This T cell receptor beta chain was profiled in a study of T cell responses to AZD1222 COVID-19 vaccine. Broader study findings: Spike-specific TCR breadth and depth were elevated following two AZD1222 doses. Baseline serostatus was positive in only a handful of AZD1222 recipients.

Repertoires were generated with immunoSEQ multiplex PCR, while TCRdb's copy carries only in-frame clones and drops some. The sample has about 190,000 clones, roughly 91% seen once. For this clone: Its antigen remains unidentified.

The TCR originated in an adult in good health. The sequencing here drew on peripheral blood, taken on day 0 of AZD1222 vaccination.

CDR3 amino acids: CASSLHNEQFF. For the CDR3, the DNA is TGTGCCAGCAGTCTTCACAATGAGCAGTTCTTC. The V call is TRBV12-3 or TRBV12-4, the J call TRBJ2-1, with D hard to call. V was trimmed by 5 bases and J by 5 bases, leaving 4 bases between them. The CDR3 loop spans 11 amino acids.